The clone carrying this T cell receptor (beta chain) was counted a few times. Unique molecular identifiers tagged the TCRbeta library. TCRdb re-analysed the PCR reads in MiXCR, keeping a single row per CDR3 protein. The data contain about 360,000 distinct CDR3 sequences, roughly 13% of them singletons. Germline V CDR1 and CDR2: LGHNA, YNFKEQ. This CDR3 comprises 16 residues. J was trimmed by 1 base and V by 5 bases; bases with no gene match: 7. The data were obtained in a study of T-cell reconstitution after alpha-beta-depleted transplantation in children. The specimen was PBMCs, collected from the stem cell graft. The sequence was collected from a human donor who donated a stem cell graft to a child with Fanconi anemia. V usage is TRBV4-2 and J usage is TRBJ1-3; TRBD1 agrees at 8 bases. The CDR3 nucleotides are TGTGCCAGCAGCTTAAGCGGACAGGGATCTGGAAACACCATATATTTT. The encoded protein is CASSLSGQGSGNTIYF.